This TCR beta chain is from a study of T cells in Graves' hyperthyroidism and ophthalmopathy. This clonotype was counted ten times or more. TCR beta CDR3 sequences were amplified from RNA transcripts. HTBI primers were employed in a first-round RT-PCR of the TCR CDR3. Each CDR3 protein is one row after TCRdb ran MiXCR on the multiplex PCR reads. This table has 300,000 to 450,000 distinct CDR3 sequences, 25% appearing once. Sequencing was done on a sample of blood. The sequence was obtained from a man aged 45-60 years with Graves' hyperthyroidism.

CDR3 bases: TGTGCCAGCAGCTCCTTTGGGGGGGCCCCAGGGAGCGAGCAGTACTTC. Protein: CASSSFGGAPGSEQYF. This chain links TRBV11-1 with TRBJ2-7; tentative D call: TRBD2 (7 bases). Trimming stripped 4 bases from V and 6 bases from J, with 22 bases between. The CDR3 totals 16 residues. Germline V gives CDR1 SGHAT, CDR2 FQDESV (reference sequence).